The clone carrying this T cell receptor beta chain was observed many times. What it recognizes is unknown. The source of the sample is a study of T cells in Graves' hyperthyroidism and ophthalmopathy. Study information: The initial diagnosis was the point when peripheral blood was collected, ahead of any treatment. Study-level findings and limits: Ophthalmopathy was told apart from stable hyperthyroidism by a 13 V-J model.

Uncontrolled infection, other autoimmune disease, pregnancy and lactation each barred patients from inclusion. Diagnosing involved the use of clinical symptoms, serum thyroxine and TRAb, thyroid ultrasound and orbital computed tomography. It was RNA transcripts that yielded the amplified TCR beta CDR3 regions. Researchers ran a first-round RT-PCR on the TCR CDR3 using the HTBI primer set. Each CDR3 protein is one row after TCRdb ran MiXCR on the multiplex PCR reads. The sample yields 600,000 to 850,000 distinct CDR3 sequences, 15% to 20% seen once. V was trimmed by 4 bases and J by 10 bases, leaving 11 bases between them. This CDR3 comprises 13 residues. The germline gives CDR1 SNHLY, CDR2 FYNNEI.

The V call is TRBV2, the J call TRBJ1-6, with D possibly matching TRBD1 (6 bases). The sequence was collected from a woman in her 50s with Graves' hyperthyroidism that later progressed to Graves' ophthalmopathy. Input material: blood. CDR3 residues: CASSVGAGSPLHF. The CDR3 coding sequence is TGTGCCAGCAGTGTGGGGGCCGGATCACCCCTCCACTTT. Full variable domain (missing parts from reference TRBV2 and TRBJ1-6): EPEVTQTPSHQVTQMGQEVILRCVPISNHLYFYWYRQILGQKVEFLVSFYNNEISEKSEIFDDQFSVERPDGSNFTLKIRSTKLEDSAMYFCASSVGAGSPLHFGNGTRLTVT.